This record covers a single T cell receptor (beta chain). Its antigen is undetermined. Data came from immunoSEQ multiplex PCR; TCRdb stores just in-frame clones and leaves some out. Altogether about 170,000 clones are present, approximately 93% being singletons, with the ten largest covering roughly 3.8%. The sample comes from a study of T cell responses to AZD1222 COVID-19 vaccine. Study conclusions and caveats: White British donors predominated, females outnumbered males, and clonal diversity was possibly underestimated.

There are 15 residues in the CDR3. Trimming took 0 bases from V and 1 from J, leaving 9 bases between them. Germline V lookup: CDR1 LNHDA, CDR2 SQIVND (reference sequence). The rearrangement uses TRBV19 and TRBJ1-1; the D is unclear. The source was peripheral blood, collected on day 0 of AZD1222 vaccination. This sequence originates from an adult in good health. CDR3 DNA sequence: TGTGCCAGTAGTATAGAGGTAGCGAGGAACACTGAAGCTTTCTTT. It translates to CASSIEVARNTEAFF.